The entry below describes one TCR beta chain. Its specificity is not known. The sample belongs to a study of CD8+CD57+ T cells in acquired aplastic anemia. For the study at large: Sorted CD4+ and CD8+ cells yielded DNA averaging approximately 3 ug. Whole-study findings and limits: Patients showed no significant difference from controls in CD8+ Simpson's diversity. Comparison of patients with controls identified around 31 shared CD8+ CDR3 sequences.

CD8+CD57+ cell expansion had been shown by flow cytometry in patients chosen for sequencing. Patients had undergone no therapy by the time their blood was sampled. The CDR3 sequence is 13 residues long. Between the trimmed V and J ends, which lost 7 bases and 2 bases, there was a span of 8 bases. Germline V CDR1 and CDR2: MGHDK, SYGVNS. Genomic DNA was employed as the template in profiling TCR beta VDJ and CDR3. MiXCR, applied by TCRdb to the reads, yields one record per CDR3 protein. The table includes 150,000 to 180,000 distinct CDR3 sequences, roughly 54% detected once. The chain links TRBV25-1 to TRBJ2-2, with a tentative D call TRBD1 (5 bases). The TCR sequence derives from a human donor with aplastic anemia. Material: sorted CD4+, CD8+, or CD8+CD57+ T cells (not recorded which) from PBMCs. The CDR3 bases are TGTGCCAGCACAGGACAAAACACCGGGGAGCTGTTTTTT. Protein product: CASTGQNTGELFF.